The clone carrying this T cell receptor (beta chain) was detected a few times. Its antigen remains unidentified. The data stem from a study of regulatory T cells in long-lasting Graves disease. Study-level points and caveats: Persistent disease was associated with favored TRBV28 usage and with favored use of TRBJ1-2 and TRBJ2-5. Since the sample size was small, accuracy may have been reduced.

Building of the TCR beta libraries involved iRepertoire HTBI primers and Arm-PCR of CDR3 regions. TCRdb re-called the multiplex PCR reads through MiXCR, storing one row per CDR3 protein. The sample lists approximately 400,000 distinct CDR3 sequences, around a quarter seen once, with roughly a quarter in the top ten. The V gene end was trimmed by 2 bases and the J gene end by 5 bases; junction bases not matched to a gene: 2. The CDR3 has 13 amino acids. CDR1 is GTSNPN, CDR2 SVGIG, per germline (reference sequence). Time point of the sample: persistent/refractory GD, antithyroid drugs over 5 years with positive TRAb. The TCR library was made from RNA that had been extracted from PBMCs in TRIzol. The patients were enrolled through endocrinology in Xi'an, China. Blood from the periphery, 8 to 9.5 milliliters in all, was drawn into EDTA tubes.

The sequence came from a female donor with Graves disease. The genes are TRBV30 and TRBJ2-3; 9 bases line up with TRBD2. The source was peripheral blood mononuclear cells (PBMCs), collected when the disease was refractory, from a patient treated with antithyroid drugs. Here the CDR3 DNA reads TGTGCCTGGAGTAGCGGGAGGATAGATACGCAGTATTTT. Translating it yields CAWSSGRIDTQYF.